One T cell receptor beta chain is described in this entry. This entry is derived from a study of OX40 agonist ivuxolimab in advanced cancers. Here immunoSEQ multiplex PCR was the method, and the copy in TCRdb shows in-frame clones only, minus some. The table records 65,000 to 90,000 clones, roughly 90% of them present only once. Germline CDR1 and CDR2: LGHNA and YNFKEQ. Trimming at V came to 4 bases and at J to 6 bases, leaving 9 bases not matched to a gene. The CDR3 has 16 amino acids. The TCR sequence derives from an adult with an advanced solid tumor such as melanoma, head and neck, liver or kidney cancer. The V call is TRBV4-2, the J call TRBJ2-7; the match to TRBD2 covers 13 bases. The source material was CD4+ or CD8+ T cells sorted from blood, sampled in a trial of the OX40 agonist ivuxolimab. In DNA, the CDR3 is TGTGCCAGCAGCCTTACAACTAGCGGGGGGGCCGTCGAGCAGTACTTC. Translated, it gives CASSLTTSGGAVEQYF.